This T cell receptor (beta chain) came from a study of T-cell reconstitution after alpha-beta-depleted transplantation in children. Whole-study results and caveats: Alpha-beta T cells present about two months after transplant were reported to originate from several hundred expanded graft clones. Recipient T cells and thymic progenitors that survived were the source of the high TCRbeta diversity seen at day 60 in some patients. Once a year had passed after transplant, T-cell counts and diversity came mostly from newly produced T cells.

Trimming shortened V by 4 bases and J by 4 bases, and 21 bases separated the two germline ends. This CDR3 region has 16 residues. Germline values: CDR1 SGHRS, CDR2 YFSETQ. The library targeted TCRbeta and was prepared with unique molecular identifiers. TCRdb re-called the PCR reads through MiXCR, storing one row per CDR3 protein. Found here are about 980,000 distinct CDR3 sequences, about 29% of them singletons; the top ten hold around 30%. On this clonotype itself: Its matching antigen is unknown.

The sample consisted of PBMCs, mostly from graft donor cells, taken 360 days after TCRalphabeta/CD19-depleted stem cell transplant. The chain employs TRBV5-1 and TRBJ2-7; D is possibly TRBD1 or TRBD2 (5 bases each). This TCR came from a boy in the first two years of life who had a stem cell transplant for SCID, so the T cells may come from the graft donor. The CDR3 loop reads CASSEDTGPYKYEQYF. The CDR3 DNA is TGCGCCAGCAGCGAAGATACGGGACCCTACAAATACGAGCAGTACTTC.